The 5 T cell receptor beta chains below were found in one sample sequenced in a study of T cells in Graves' hyperthyroidism and ophthalmopathy. It was RNA transcripts that yielded the amplified TCR beta CDR3 regions. Carried out on the TCR CDR3, a first-round RT-PCR used the HTBI primer set. TCRdb re-called the multiplex PCR reads with MiXCR, one entry per CDR3 protein. This sample has 350,000 to 500,000 distinct CDR3 sequences, with approximately 14% found just once. The specimen was blood. The receptors were gathered from a woman in her late teens or twenties with Graves' hyperthyroidism.

This clonotype was counted many times. The V and J genes are TRBV7-9 and TRBJ2-3; 8 bases are shared with TRBD2. The CDR3 length is 16 residues. V trimming: 1 base; J trimming: 0 bases; junction bases outside the gene matches: 3. CDR1 is SEHNR and CDR2 is FQNEAQ in the germline V gene (reference sequence). The CDR3 reads CASSLVVAGSTDTQYF. CDR3 coding DNA: TGTGCCAGCAGCTTAGTAGTAGCGGGGAGCACAGATACGCAGTATTTT.

This clonotype was recorded a few times. The V and J genes are TRBV7-3 and TRBJ2-7; 8 nucleotides line up with TRBD2. Germline V gives CDR1 SGHTA, CDR2 FQGTGA. The CDR3 has 16 residues. With 1 base clipped from V and 6 bases from J, the junction kept 11 bases outside the gene matches. DNA for the CDR3: TGTGCCAGCAGCTTAATGGCAGCGGGAGTTATCGGCGAGCAGTACTTC. Its translation is CASSLMAAGVIGEQYF.

This chain links TRBV20-1 with TRBJ2-1; TRBD1 is a possible D gene (6 bases). The V end lost 2 bases, the J end lost 10 bases, and 24 bases lay between the germline ends. Per the germline V gene, CDR1 is DFQATT and CDR2 is SNEGSKA (reference sequence). The CDR3 totals 16 residues. Here the CDR3 reads CSARSGGGITTMEQFF. The CDR3 bases are TGCAGTGCTAGAAGTGGGGGCGGAATTACTACAATGGAGCAGTTCTTC.

The chain recombines TRBV29-1 with TRBJ1-2; D perhaps matches TRBD1 (5 bases). Trimming took 5 bases from V and 0 from J, leaving 7 bases between them. The CDR3 is made up of 12 amino acids. Germline CDR1 is SQVTM and CDR2 is ANQGSEA. The CDR3 nucleotides are TGCAGCGTTAGACAGTCTAACTATGGCTACACCTTC. Protein: CSVRQSNYGYTF.

This clonotype showed up many times. V is TRBV28 and J is TRBJ1-1; tentative D call: TRBD1 (6 bases). The V gene's germline CDR1 is MDHEN and CDR2 SYDVKM. Trimming pared 6 bases from V and 3 bases from J, leaving 14 bases between. The CDR3 contains 14 residues. The CDR3 is CASSRGGAHTEAFF. DNA of the CDR3: TGTGCCAGCAGCCGGGGGGGGGCGCACACTGAAGCTTTCTTT.